Listed below are T cell receptor beta chains from one sample, sequenced in a study of shared clonotypes between healthy human individuals. Using immunoSEQ multiplex PCR, the repertoire was profiled, and TCRdb retains in-frame clones only, with some absent. The sample consists of 1.4 million or so clones, around 98.5% of them appearing once. Sequences were obtained from naive CD4+ T cells sorted from blood. These receptors were taken from a man aged 25 to 40 in good health. Each CDR3 is given with its conserved first and last residue. Each record gives: J gene, clone size, V gene, CDR3 protein. For some rows the clone size is stated as once, few or many, or as a class when expanded; others skip it.

TRBJ2-3 | . | TRBV5-4 | CASSGSQGRHTDTQYF
TRBJ1-3 | . | TRBV7-2 | CASSEGSGNTIYF
TRBJ2-1 | . | TRBV2 | CASRFRTGGFDEQFF
TRBJ2-7 | . | TRBV15 | CATSRDSVLTDEQYF
TRBJ2-4 | . | TRBV5-4 | CASSSRGALAKNIQYF
TRBJ2-7 | . | TRBV7-6 | CASSRPRDSSFSYEQYF
TRBJ2-7 | . | TRBV29-1 | CSVGAQGDYEQYF
TRBJ2-1 | once | TRBV2 | CASTETREGEQFF
TRBJ2-3 | . | TRBV4-2 | CASSHNRDRGHRSTDTQYF
TRBJ1-2 | . | TRBV6-5 | CASSYSRSVNYGYTF